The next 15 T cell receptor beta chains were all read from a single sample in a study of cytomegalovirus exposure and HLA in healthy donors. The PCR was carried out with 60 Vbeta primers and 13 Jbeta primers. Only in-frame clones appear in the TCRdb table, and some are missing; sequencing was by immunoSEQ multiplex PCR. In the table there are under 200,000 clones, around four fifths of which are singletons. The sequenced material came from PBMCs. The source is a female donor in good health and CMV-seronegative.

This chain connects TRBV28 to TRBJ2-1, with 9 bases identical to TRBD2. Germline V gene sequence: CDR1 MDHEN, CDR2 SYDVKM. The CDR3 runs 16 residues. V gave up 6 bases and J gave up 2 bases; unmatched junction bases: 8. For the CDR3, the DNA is TGTGCCAGCAGCCCCTTCGCGGGGGGGCCCTACAATGAGCAGTTCTTC. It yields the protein CASSPFAGGPYNEQFF.

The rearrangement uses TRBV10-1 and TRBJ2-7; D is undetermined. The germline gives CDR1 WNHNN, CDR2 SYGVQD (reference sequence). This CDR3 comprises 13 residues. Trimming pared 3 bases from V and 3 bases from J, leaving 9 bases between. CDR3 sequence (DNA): TGCGCCAGCAGTGACCAAAACAGCTACGAGCAGTACTTC. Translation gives CASSDQNSYEQYF.

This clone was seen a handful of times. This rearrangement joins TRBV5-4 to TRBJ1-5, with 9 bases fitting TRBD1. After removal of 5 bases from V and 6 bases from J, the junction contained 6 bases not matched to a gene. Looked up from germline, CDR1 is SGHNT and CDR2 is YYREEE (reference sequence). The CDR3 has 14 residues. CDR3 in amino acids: CASRPDRGCQPQHF. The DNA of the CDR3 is TGTGCCAGCAGACCGGACAGGGGATGTCAGCCCCAGCATTTT.

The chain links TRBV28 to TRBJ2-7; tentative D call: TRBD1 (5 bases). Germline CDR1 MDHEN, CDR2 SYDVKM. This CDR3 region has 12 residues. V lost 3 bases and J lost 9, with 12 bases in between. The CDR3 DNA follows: TGTGCCAGCAGTTTCTCAGGGTCGGGGCAGTACTTC. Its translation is CASSFSGSGQYF. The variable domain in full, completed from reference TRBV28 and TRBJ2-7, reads DVKVTQSSRYLVKRTGEKVFLECVQDMDHENMFWYRQDPGLGLRLIYFSYDVKMKEKGDIPEGYSVSREKKERFSLILESASTNQTSMYLCASSFSGSGQYFGPGTRLTVT.

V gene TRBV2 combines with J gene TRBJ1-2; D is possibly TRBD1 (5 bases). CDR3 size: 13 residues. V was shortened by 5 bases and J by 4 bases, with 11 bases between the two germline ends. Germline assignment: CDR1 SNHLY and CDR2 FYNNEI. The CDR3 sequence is CASSFDRPYGYTF. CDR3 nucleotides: TGTGCCAGCAGTTTTGACAGACCCTATGGCTACACCTTC.

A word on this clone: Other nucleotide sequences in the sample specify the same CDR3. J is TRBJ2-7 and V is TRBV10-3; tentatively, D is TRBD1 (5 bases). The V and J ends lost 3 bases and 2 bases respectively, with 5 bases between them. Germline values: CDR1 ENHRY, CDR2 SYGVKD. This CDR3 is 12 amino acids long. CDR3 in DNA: TGTGCCATCAGTGACAGGGCCTACGAGCAGTACTTC. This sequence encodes CAISDRAYEQYF.

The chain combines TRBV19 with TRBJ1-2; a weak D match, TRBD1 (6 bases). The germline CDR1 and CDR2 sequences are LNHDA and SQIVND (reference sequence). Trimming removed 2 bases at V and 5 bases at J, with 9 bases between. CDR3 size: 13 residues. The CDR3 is CASSIPGVYGYTF. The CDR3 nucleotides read TGTGCCAGTAGTATACCAGGGGTTTATGGCTACACCTTC.

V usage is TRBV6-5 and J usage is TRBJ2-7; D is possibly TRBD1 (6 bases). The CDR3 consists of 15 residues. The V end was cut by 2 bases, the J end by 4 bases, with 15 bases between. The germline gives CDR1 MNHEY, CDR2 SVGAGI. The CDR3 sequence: CASSYRSQGWYEQYF. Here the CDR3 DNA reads TGTGCCAGCAGTTACAGATCGCAGGGGTGGTACGAGCAGTACTTC.

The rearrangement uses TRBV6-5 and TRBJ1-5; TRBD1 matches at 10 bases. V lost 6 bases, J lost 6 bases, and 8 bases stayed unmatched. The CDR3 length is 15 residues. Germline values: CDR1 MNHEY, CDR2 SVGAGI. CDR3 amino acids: CASRRDRGGSQPQHF. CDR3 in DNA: TGTGCCAGCAGACGGGACAGGGGAGGCTCTCAGCCCCAGCATTTT.

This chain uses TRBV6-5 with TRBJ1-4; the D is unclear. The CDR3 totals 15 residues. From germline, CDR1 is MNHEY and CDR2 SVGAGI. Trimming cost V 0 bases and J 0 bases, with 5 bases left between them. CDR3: CASSYSPATNEKLFF. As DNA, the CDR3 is TGTGCCAGCAGTTACTCGCCGGCAACTAATGAAAAACTGTTTTTT.

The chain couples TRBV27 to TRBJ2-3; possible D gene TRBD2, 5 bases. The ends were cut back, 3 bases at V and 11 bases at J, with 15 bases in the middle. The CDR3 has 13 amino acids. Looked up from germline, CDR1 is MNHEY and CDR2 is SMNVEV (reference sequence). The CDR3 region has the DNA TGTGCCAGCAGTTTCGATTCCCTAGCAAGGCAGTATTTT. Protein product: CASSFDSLARQYF.

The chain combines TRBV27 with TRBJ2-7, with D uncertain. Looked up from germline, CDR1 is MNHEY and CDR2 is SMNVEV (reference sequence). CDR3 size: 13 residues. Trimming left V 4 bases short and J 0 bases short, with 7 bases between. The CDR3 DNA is TGTGCCAGCAGTTACACCAGCTCCTACGAGCAGTACTTC. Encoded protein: CASSYTSSYEQYF.

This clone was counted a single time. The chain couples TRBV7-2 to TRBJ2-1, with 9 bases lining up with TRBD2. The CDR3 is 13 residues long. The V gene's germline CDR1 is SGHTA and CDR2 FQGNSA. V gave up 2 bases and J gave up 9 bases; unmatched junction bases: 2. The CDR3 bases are TGTGCCAGCAGCTTACCTAGCGGGGTTGAGCAGTTCTTC. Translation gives CASSLPSGVEQFF.

This CDR3 reads CATRIGNTEAFF. The CDR3 DNA reads TGTGCCACCAGGATCGGTAACACTGAAGCTTTCTTT. The chain has TRBV6-1 and TRBJ1-1; D not certain. CDR3 length: 12 amino acids. Deletions cut 10 bases from V and 2 bases from J, with 11 bases between. Germline CDR1 MNHNS, CDR2 SASEGT.

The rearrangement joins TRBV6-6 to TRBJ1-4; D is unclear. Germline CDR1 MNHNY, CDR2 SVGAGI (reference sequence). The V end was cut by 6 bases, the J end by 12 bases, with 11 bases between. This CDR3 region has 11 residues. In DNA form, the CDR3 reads TGTGCCAGCAGCCAATCCAAGCAACTGTTTTTT. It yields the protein CASSQSKQLFF.